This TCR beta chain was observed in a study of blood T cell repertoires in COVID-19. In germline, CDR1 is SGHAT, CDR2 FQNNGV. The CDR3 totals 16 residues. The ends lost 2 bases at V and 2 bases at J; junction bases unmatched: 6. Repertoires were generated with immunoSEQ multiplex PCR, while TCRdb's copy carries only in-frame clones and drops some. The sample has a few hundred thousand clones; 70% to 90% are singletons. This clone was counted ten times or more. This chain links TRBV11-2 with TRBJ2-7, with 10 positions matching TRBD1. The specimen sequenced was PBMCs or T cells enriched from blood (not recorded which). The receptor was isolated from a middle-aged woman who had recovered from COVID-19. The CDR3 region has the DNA TGTGCCAGCAGCTTACTACGGGACAGGGGACCCTACGAGCAGTACTTC. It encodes CASSLLRDRGPYEQYF.